The rows below give T cell receptor beta chains drawn from one sample of a study of PD-L1 blockade in urothelial cancer. Sequencing was performed with immunoSEQ multiplex PCR; in TCRdb, only in-frame clones are kept and a portion is missing. This sample has 25,000 to 35,000 clones, with roughly 86% found just once. The source material was PBMCs, sampled around atezolizumab (anti-PD-L1) treatment. The source is a man in his fifties with urothelial cancer. Each CDR3 is given with its conserved first and last residue. Fields, in order: D gene, clone size, J gene, V gene, CDR3 DNA, CDR3 protein. D genes are given only for firm matches. Clone size is shown for a subset of rows, as once, few, many or a class of expanded clone.

d_call: NA
clone_size: once
j_call: TRBJ2-5
v_call: TRBV5-6
cdr3_nt: TGTGCCAGCAGCCTGCAAGAGACCCAGTACTTC
cdr3_aa: CASSLQETQYF

d_call: TRBD2
clone_size: NA
j_call: TRBJ2-7
v_call: TRBV7-6
cdr3_nt: TGTGCCAGCAGCTTAGAGACGTTTTTGGGACTAGCGGGAGGGCCGGCTAACGAGCAGTACTTC
cdr3_aa: CASSLETFLGLAGGPANEQYF

d_call: TRBD1
clone_size: NA
j_call: TRBJ2-7
v_call: TRBV30
cdr3_nt: TGTGCCTGGGGACAGGGGATCTCCTACGAGCAGTACTTC
cdr3_aa: CAWGQGISYEQYF

d_call: NA
clone_size: NA
j_call: TRBJ2-3
v_call: TRBV2
cdr3_nt: TGTGCCAGCAGTGAAGCTTGGGCGGGAATGGCTACAGATACGCAGTATTTT
cdr3_aa: CASSEAWAGMATDTQYF

d_call: NA
clone_size: NA
j_call: TRBJ2-1
v_call: TRBV10-1
cdr3_nt: TGCGCCAGCAGTGAGTTAAAATCAGGTACTGGGCAGTTCTTC
cdr3_aa: CASSELKSGTGQFF

d_call: TRBD1
clone_size: NA
j_call: TRBJ1-5
v_call: TRBV7-2
cdr3_nt: TGTGCCAGCAGCTTAACAGGGGGCGGAAATCAGCCCCAGCATTTT
cdr3_aa: CASSLTGGGNQPQHF

d_call: TRBD1
clone_size: NA
j_call: TRBJ1-5
v_call: TRBV19
cdr3_nt: TGTGCCAGTAGTAGTCCCGGGACAGGGGGCCGTCAGCCCCAGCATTTT
cdr3_aa: CASSSPGTGGRQPQHF

d_call: TRBD2
clone_size: NA
j_call: TRBJ2-7
v_call: TRBV12-5
cdr3_nt: TGTGCTAGTGGTTCCTACCTAGCGGGAGCGTTATACGAGCAGTACTTC
cdr3_aa: CASGSYLAGALYEQYF

d_call: NA
clone_size: few
j_call: TRBJ2-7
v_call: TRBV28
cdr3_nt: TGTGCCAGCAGTTTTGGGGGCAACGCCTACGAGCAGTACTTC
cdr3_aa: CASSFGGNAYEQYF

d_call: TRBD2
clone_size: NA
j_call: TRBJ2-2
v_call: TRBV5-1
cdr3_nt: TGCGCCAGCAGCAGTGACGCGGGAGGTGGCACCGGGGAGCTGTTTTTT
cdr3_aa: CASSSDAGGGTGELFF

d_call: NA
clone_size: once
j_call: TRBJ2-3
v_call: TRBV18
cdr3_nt: TGTGCCAGCTCAAACTGGACTGAAGATACGCAGTATTTT
cdr3_aa: CASSNWTEDTQYF

d_call: NA
clone_size: NA
j_call: TRBJ2-6
v_call: TRBV10-2
cdr3_nt: TGCGCCAGCAGTGATCCCTCAGGGTACTCTGGGGCCAACGTCCTGACTTTC
cdr3_aa: CASSDPSGYSGANVLTF

d_call: TRBD2
clone_size: NA
j_call: TRBJ2-7
v_call: TRBV11-2
cdr3_nt: TGTGCCAGCACCTCGGGGGGAGGATTCTACGAGCAGTACTTC
cdr3_aa: CASTSGGGFYEQYF

d_call: TRBD2
clone_size: NA
j_call: TRBJ2-1
v_call: TRBV10-3
cdr3_nt: TGTGCCATACGGACTAGCGGATTCTACAATGAGCAGTTCTTC
cdr3_aa: CAIRTSGFYNEQFF

d_call: NA
clone_size: NA
j_call: TRBJ1-1
v_call: TRBV6-5
cdr3_nt: TGTGCCAGCAGTTACTTACAGGGCGGAAGGACTGAAGCTTTCTTT
cdr3_aa: CASSYLQGGRTEAFF

d_call: TRBD1
clone_size: NA
j_call: TRBJ1-6
v_call: TRBV5-1
cdr3_nt: TGCGCCAGCAGCTCGACAGGGACAGGGAATTCACCCCTCCACTTT
cdr3_aa: CASSSTGTGNSPLHF

d_call: NA
clone_size: NA
j_call: TRBJ1-2
v_call: TRBV5-4
cdr3_nt: TGTGCCAGCAGCTTGGTACAGGGTGCAGAGGGCTACACCTTC
cdr3_aa: CASSLVQGAEGYTF

d_call: NA
clone_size: NA
j_call: TRBJ1-6
v_call: TRBV5-6
cdr3_nt: TGTGCCAGCAGCCTCGTCGGTGTTGTTAGCTCCTATAATTCACCCCTCCACTTT
cdr3_aa: CASSLVGVVSSYNSPLHF

d_call: TRBD2
clone_size: NA
j_call: TRBJ2-1
v_call: TRBV9
cdr3_nt: TGTGCCAGCACTCTAAGCGGGAGGACCCACAATGAGCAGTTCTTC
cdr3_aa: CASTLSGRTHNEQFF

d_call: NA
clone_size: once
j_call: TRBJ1-1
v_call: TRBV19
cdr3_nt: TGTGCCAGTAGTACATATAGAGGGAGGGAGGAAGCTTTCTTT
cdr3_aa: CASSTYRGREEAFF

d_call: NA
clone_size: once
j_call: TRBJ2-2
v_call: TRBV27
cdr3_nt: TGTGCCAGCAGCCTTAAATCGAACACCGGGGAGCTGTTTTTT
cdr3_aa: CASSLKSNTGELFF

d_call: NA
clone_size: NA
j_call: TRBJ1-1
v_call: TRBV7-2
cdr3_nt: TGTGCCAGCAGCGTAACAGGAGCTGTTGAAGCTTTCTTT
cdr3_aa: CASSVTGAVEAFF

d_call: TRBD1
clone_size: NA
j_call: TRBJ1-1
v_call: TRBV11-2
cdr3_nt: TGTGCCAGCAGCCGGGGGACAGGGTTTCGTAACACTGAAGCTTTCTTT
cdr3_aa: CASSRGTGFRNTEAFF

d_call: TRBD2
clone_size: NA
j_call: TRBJ2-3
v_call: TRBV5-1
cdr3_nt: TGCGCCAGCAGCTTGTCTCCTAGCGGGGACCCTAGCACAGATACGCAGTATTTT
cdr3_aa: CASSLSPSGDPSTDTQYF

d_call: TRBD2
clone_size: NA
j_call: TRBJ2-7
v_call: TRBV18
cdr3_nt: TGTGCCAGCTCGGCCGGGGGGGGGTCCTACGAGCAGTACTTC
cdr3_aa: CASSAGGGSYEQYF

d_call: NA
clone_size: NA
j_call: TRBJ1-4
v_call: TRBV19
cdr3_nt: TGTGCCAGTAGTGGGGCAGGTGAAAAACTGTTTTTT
cdr3_aa: CASSGAGEKLFF

d_call: TRBD2
clone_size: NA
j_call: TRBJ2-3
v_call: TRBV5-1
cdr3_nt: TGCGCCAGCAGCGCGGGAGGGCCTATAGATACGCAGTATTTT
cdr3_aa: CASSAGGPIDTQYF

d_call: NA
clone_size: NA
j_call: TRBJ2-1
v_call: TRBV6-5
cdr3_nt: TGTGCCAGCAAAAAGGACTTGCCGGGCGGGAATGAGCAGTTCTTC
cdr3_aa: CASKKDLPGGNEQFF

d_call: NA
clone_size: NA
j_call: TRBJ2-3
v_call: TRBV6-1
cdr3_nt: TGTGCCAGCAGTGGGGCGGGGGCCGTCACAGATACGCAGTATTTT
cdr3_aa: CASSGAGAVTDTQYF

d_call: TRBD1
clone_size: NA
j_call: TRBJ2-7
v_call: TRBV5-4
cdr3_nt: TGTGCCAGCAGCTTGGAAGGGACAGGGGGCACCTACGAGCAGTACTTC
cdr3_aa: CASSLEGTGGTYEQYF

d_call: TRBD1
clone_size: NA
j_call: TRBJ1-1
v_call: TRBV7-9
cdr3_nt: TGTGCCAGCAGCTTAGAGGGGGCAGGGACTGAAGCTTTCTTT
cdr3_aa: CASSLEGAGTEAFF

d_call: NA
clone_size: once
j_call: TRBJ2-7
v_call: TRBV19
cdr3_nt: TGTGCCAGTAGGCGCGATGCCGACAGACGACCCTACGAGCAGTACTTC
cdr3_aa: CASRRDADRRPYEQYF

d_call: NA
clone_size: NA
j_call: TRBJ1-2
v_call: TRBV5-6
cdr3_nt: TGTGCCAGCAGCCTACAGGGCGTCAACTATGGCTACACCTTC
cdr3_aa: CASSLQGVNYGYTF

d_call: TRBD1
clone_size: NA
j_call: TRBJ1-2
v_call: TRBV7-2
cdr3_nt: TGTGCCAGCAGCCCCCGGGACAGGGGGCCCAGGGGTGGCTACACCTTC
cdr3_aa: CASSPRDRGPRGGYTF

d_call: TRBD2
clone_size: NA
j_call: TRBJ2-5
v_call: TRBV7-2
cdr3_nt: TGTGCCAGCAGCGAATCTAGCGGGGGGCCTCAAGAGACCCAGTACTTC
cdr3_aa: CASSESSGGPQETQYF

d_call: NA
clone_size: NA
j_call: TRBJ2-3
v_call: TRBV7-6
cdr3_nt: TGTGCCAGCAGCTTACTCCCGCAGGGGAAAATGACAGATACGCAGTATTTT
cdr3_aa: CASSLLPQGKMTDTQYF

d_call: NA
clone_size: NA
j_call: TRBJ1-1
v_call: TRBV5-4
cdr3_nt: TGTGCCAGCAGCGCTCGGGACTTCCCCGCTTTCTTT
cdr3_aa: CASSARDFPAFF

d_call: TRBD1
clone_size: NA
j_call: TRBJ2-7
v_call: TRBV10-3
cdr3_nt: TGTGCCACAGGACAGGGGGCCTACGAGCAGTACTTC
cdr3_aa: CATGQGAYEQYF

d_call: TRBD1
clone_size: NA
j_call: TRBJ2-7
v_call: TRBV6-6
cdr3_nt: TGTGCCAGCAGTTTGACAGGGGGCCACGAGCAGTACTTC
cdr3_aa: CASSLTGGHEQYF

d_call: NA
clone_size: NA
j_call: TRBJ2-7
v_call: TRBV18
cdr3_nt: TGTGCCAGCTCACCAGCGGGTCTCTACGAGCAGTACTTC
cdr3_aa: CASSPAGLYEQYF

d_call: NA
clone_size: few
j_call: TRBJ1-5
v_call: TRBV9
cdr3_nt: TGTGCCAGCAGCGTAGGAAACGGAGGAGAGGCCAATCAGCCCCAGCATTTT
cdr3_aa: CASSVGNGGEANQPQHF

d_call: TRBD1
clone_size: NA
j_call: TRBJ1-6
v_call: TRBV10-2
cdr3_nt: TGCGCCAGCAGCCTTCTACTGACAGGGAATCATTCACCCCTCCACTTT
cdr3_aa: CASSLLLTGNHSPLHF

d_call: NA
clone_size: NA
j_call: TRBJ1-2
v_call: TRBV6-5
cdr3_nt: TGTGCCAGCAGTAGGACCGGACAGCTTAACTATGGCTACACCTTC
cdr3_aa: CASSRTGQLNYGYTF

d_call: NA
clone_size: NA
j_call: TRBJ2-5
v_call: TRBV5-8
cdr3_nt: TGTGCCAGCAGCTTCGACAGCAGAAAAGAGACCCAGTACTTC
cdr3_aa: CASSFDSRKETQYF

d_call: TRBD2
clone_size: few
j_call: TRBJ2-1
v_call: TRBV9
cdr3_nt: TGTGCCAGCAGCTACCGGACTAGCGGGAGTTACAATGAGCAGTTCTTC
cdr3_aa: CASSYRTSGSYNEQFF

d_call: NA
clone_size: NA
j_call: TRBJ2-3
v_call: TRBV11-2
cdr3_nt: TGTGCCAGCAACTTAGGTCTTAGCACAGATACGCAGTATTTT
cdr3_aa: CASNLGLSTDTQYF

d_call: NA
clone_size: NA
j_call: TRBJ2-2
v_call: TRBV7-9
cdr3_nt: TGTGCCAGCAGCCTAATGGAGGGGCGGGTTGCCGGGGAGCTGTTTTTT
cdr3_aa: CASSLMEGRVAGELFF

d_call: TRBD1
clone_size: once
j_call: TRBJ2-2
v_call: TRBV5-3
cdr3_nt: TGTGCCAGAAGATTGCCGGGACAGGGGTCCACCGGGGAGCTGTTTTTT
cdr3_aa: CARRLPGQGSTGELFF

d_call: NA
clone_size: medium-sized
j_call: TRBJ2-4
v_call: TRBV5-6
cdr3_nt: TGTGCCAGCAGCAATGAGCGTGGCCTTCGGAACATTCAGTACTTC
cdr3_aa: CASSNERGLRNIQYF

d_call: TRBD2
clone_size: NA
j_call: TRBJ2-5
v_call: TRBV9
cdr3_nt: TGTGCCAGCAGCGGTAGCGGGGGGGGACAAGAGACCCAGTACTTC
cdr3_aa: CASSGSGGGQETQYF

d_call: TRBD1
clone_size: NA
j_call: TRBJ1-1
v_call: TRBV9
cdr3_nt: TGTGCCAGCAGCGCCCGGGGACAGGGTCATTTCACTGAAGCTTTCTTT
cdr3_aa: CASSARGQGHFTEAFF

d_call: TRBD2
clone_size: NA
j_call: TRBJ2-5
v_call: TRBV2
cdr3_nt: TGTGCCAGCAGACCCAAGCGGGGGTGGGAGCAAGAGACCCAGTACTTC
cdr3_aa: CASRPKRGWEQETQYF

d_call: NA
clone_size: once
j_call: TRBJ1-2
v_call: TRBV28
cdr3_nt: TGTGCCAGCAGTTTATCAAGGGGCGAAAACTATGGCTACACCTTC
cdr3_aa: CASSLSRGENYGYTF

d_call: NA
clone_size: NA
j_call: TRBJ2-2
v_call: TRBV27
cdr3_nt: TGTGCCAGCAGCTACGGGGGGCACGGGGAGCTGTTTTTT
cdr3_aa: CASSYGGHGELFF